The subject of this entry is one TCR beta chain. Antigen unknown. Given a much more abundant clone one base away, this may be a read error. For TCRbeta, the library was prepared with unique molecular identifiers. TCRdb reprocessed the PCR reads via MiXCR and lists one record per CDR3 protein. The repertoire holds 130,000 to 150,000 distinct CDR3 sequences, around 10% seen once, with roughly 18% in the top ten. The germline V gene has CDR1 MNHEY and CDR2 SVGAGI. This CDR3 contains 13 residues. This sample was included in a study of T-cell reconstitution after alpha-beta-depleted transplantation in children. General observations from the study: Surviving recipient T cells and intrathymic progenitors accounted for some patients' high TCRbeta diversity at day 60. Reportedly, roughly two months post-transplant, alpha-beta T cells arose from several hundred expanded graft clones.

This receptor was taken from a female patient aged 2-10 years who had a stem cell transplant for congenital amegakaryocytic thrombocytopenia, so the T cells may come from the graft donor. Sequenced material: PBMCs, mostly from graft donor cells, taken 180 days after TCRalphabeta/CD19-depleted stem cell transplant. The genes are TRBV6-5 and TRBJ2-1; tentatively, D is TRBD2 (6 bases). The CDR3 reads CTSSYVTGVEQFF. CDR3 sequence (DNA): TGTACCAGCAGTTACGTGACGGGAGTTGAGCAGTTCTTC.